This record covers a single T cell receptor beta chain. The antigen remains undetermined. The CDR3 contains 13 residues. Trimming shortened V by 4 bases and J by 5 bases, and 8 bases separated the two germline ends. The germline gives CDR1 SGHNT, CDR2 YENEEA. The data originate from a study of OX40 agonist ivuxolimab in advanced cancers. Whole-study findings and limits: The authors also found low normalized T-cell clonal expansion in some nonresponders.

Method: immunoSEQ multiplex PCR; TCRdb's copy keeps in-frame clones and lacks some. The sample holds about 31,000 clones, approximately 90% seen once. The genes are TRBV11-3 and TRBJ2-2; D may be TRBD1 or TRBD2 (5 bases each). The clonotype originates from an adult with an advanced solid tumor such as melanoma, head and neck, liver or kidney cancer. This material consisted of CD4+ or CD8+ T cells sorted from blood, taken in a trial of the OX40 agonist ivuxolimab. Here the CDR3 DNA reads TGTGCCAGCAGCTCAGGGACGACCGGGGAGCTGTTTTTT. Its protein product is CASSSGTTGELFF.